Sequencing of this T cell receptor (beta chain) was carried out in a study of CD8+ T cells in alopecia areata. RNA extraction was followed by reverse transcription into cDNA, which acted as the sequencing template. The assay was immunoSEQ multiplex PCR, and TCRdb's table has in-frame clones only and misses some. This sample has 110,000 to 150,000 clones, with less than 65% found just once. General study points: More clonal than normal scalp was lesional scalp, particularly alopecia totalis/universalis. Mice showed TCR sharing more clearly than patients did, possibly owing to HLA.

From germline, CDR1 is SGHRS and CDR2 YFSETQ. The germline V and J ends were trimmed by 0 bases and 0 bases, with 12 bases remaining between them. CDR3 length: 17 residues. In the case of this clone: Its antigen remains unidentified.

This receptor was taken from a human donor in good health. V gene TRBV5-1 combines with J gene TRBJ2-2; D unclear. The sample taken for sequencing was CD8+ T cells sorted from blood. In DNA form, the CDR3 reads TGCGCCAGCAGCTTGGCGGCGAGGTCCGCGAACACCGGGGAGCTGTTTTTT. It specifies CASSLAARSANTGELFF.